The 22 T cell receptor beta chains below were found in one sample sequenced in a study of human CD8 memory T cell subsets. Preparation of the TCR beta libraries relied on UMI-labeled 5' RACE. TCRdb re-called the 5' RACE reads and gives one entry per CDR3 protein, without DNA. This sample contains roughly 9,300 distinct CDR3 sequences. Sequencing was performed on CD8+ stem-like memory T cells (TSCM and TCM) sorted from PBMCs. Described subset: stem-like memory CD8 T cells (TSTEM), CCR7+ PD-1- TIGIT-. These receptors were taken from a human donor in good health.

The chain couples TRBV5-4 to TRBJ2-1; TCRdb's D gene call, TRBD1, goes unchecked for lack of DNA. The V gene's germline CDR1 is SGHNT and CDR2 YYREEE (reference sequence). The CDR3 length is 15 residues. The CDR3 loop reads CASSPDRSNYNEQFF.

This rearrangement joins TRBV7-9 to TRBJ2-1; TCRdb's assignment of TRBD2 cannot be checked, as there is no DNA. The CDR3 extends over 18 amino acids. Germline V gene lookup returns CDR1 SEHNR and CDR2 FQNEAQ (reference sequence). The CDR3 loop is CASSPWPIAGSSYNEQFF.

The chain recombines TRBV12-3 or TRBV12-4 with TRBJ2-4; the D call of TRBD2 rests on TCRdb alone, since no DNA is present to check it. There are 15 residues in the CDR3. CDR3: CASSRLAGGDPIQYF.

V gene TRBV29-1 combines with J gene TRBJ2-1; absent DNA, TCRdb's TRBD1 call cannot be checked. Germline values: CDR1 SQVTM, CDR2 ANQGSEA. CDR3 length: 13 amino acids. The CDR3 sequence: CSARGGSYNEQFF.

The chain recombines TRBV29-1 with TRBJ2-7; the TCRdb call, TRBD1, lacks DNA for checking. In germline, CDR1 is SQVTM, CDR2 ANQGSEA. The CDR3 is 12 residues long. The CDR3 spells CSGQGASDEQYF.

This clonotype ranks as medium-sized in terms of frequency. This chain connects TRBV9 to TRBJ1-4. Germline loops: CDR1 SGDLS, CDR2 YYNGEE. There are 14 residues in the CDR3. The chain's CDR3 is CASSVFEAGGKLFF.

This chain uses TRBV6-2 or TRBV6-3 with TRBJ2-1; checking the TCRdb D call of TRBD2 is not possible without DNA. The CDR3 covers 14 residues. Germline V gene sequence: CDR1 MNHEY, CDR2 SVGEGT. CDR3 sequence reads: CASSRDSNYNEQFF.

This chain uses TRBV4-3 with TRBJ2-7; TCRdb picks TRBD2, but there is no DNA to check that call. The CDR3 is 15 residues long. The germline gives CDR1 LGHNA, CDR2 YSLEER. CDR3 amino acids: CASSQEDGREYEQYF.

This clonotype is deemed medium-sized (0.01 to 0.1%) by its frequency. This chain uses TRBV5-1 with TRBJ2-7; the D call of TRBD1 rests on TCRdb alone, since no DNA is present to check it. Germline CDR1 reads SGHRS; CDR2 reads YFSETQ. This CDR3 has 13 amino acids. The CDR3: CASSLETGVEQYF.

This chain joins TRBV2 and TRBJ2-5; the TRBD1 assignment by TCRdb is unverifiable without DNA. The CDR3 contains 14 residues. CDR1 SNHLY and CDR2 FYNNEI come from the germline V gene. The CDR3 is CASSDYRDGETQYF.

Measured by frequency, this clonotype is medium-sized. This chain uses TRBV7-6 with TRBJ2-2; TCRdb calls TRBD1, which cannot be checked without DNA. The CDR3 extends over 14 amino acids. Looked up from germline, CDR1 is SGHVS and CDR2 is FNYEAQ. CDR3 protein: CASSSTGSTGELFF.

This rearrangement joins TRBV28 to TRBJ1-3; TCRdb calls TRBD1, which cannot be checked without DNA. The CDR3 consists of 16 residues. The germline gives CDR1 MDHEN, CDR2 SYDVKM. This chain's CDR3 is CASSSTGTFSGNTIYF.

The chain recombines TRBV24-1 with TRBJ2-1; lacking DNA, the TRBD1 call made by TCRdb goes unchecked. Germline V CDR1 and CDR2: KGHDR, SFDVKD. The CDR3 runs to 13 residues. The CDR3 reads CATSDGLGGEQFF.

This clonotype is classed as medium-sized by frequency. Here the CDR3 reads CASRRGADYNQPQHF. The chain links TRBV7-8 to TRBJ1-5. Germline V CDR1 and CDR2: SGHVS, FQNEAQ. The length of the CDR3 is 15 residues.

Measured by frequency, this clonotype is medium-sized. The chain recombines TRBV7-6 with TRBJ2-7; the TRBD1 assignment by TCRdb is unverifiable without DNA. Germline CDR1 SGHVS, CDR2 FNYEAQ. This CDR3 comprises 14 residues. The CDR3 loop reads CASSSVGQLVEQYF.

The chain uses TRBV25-1 and TRBJ2-1; lacking DNA, the TRBD2 call made by TCRdb goes unchecked. Germline assignment: CDR1 MGHDK and CDR2 SYGVNS. The CDR3 spans 16 residues. CDR3 residues: CASSDLAGGIYNEQFF.

The chain combines TRBV20-1 with TRBJ2-3; the TRBD1 assignment by TCRdb is unverifiable without DNA. CDR3 length equals 14 residues. CDR1 and CDR2 (germline): DFQATT, SNEGSKA (reference sequence). The CDR3 spells CSASPGSSVDTQYF.

The V gene is TRBV7-2, the J gene TRBJ2-5; there is no DNA to check the TCRdb D call of TRBD2. The CDR3 spans 15 residues. Germline V gene data show CDR1 as SGHTA and CDR2 as FQGNSA. The CDR3 sequence is CASSEAGSGKETQYF.

The chain joins TRBV4-1 to TRBJ2-7; absent DNA, TCRdb's TRBD1 call cannot be checked. The V gene's germline CDR1 is MGHRA and CDR2 YSYEKL. The CDR3 sequence is 14 residues long. The CDR3 protein is CASSQDRGSYEQYF.

This chain links TRBV7-9 with TRBJ2-3; with no DNA, the TCRdb D assignment of TRBD1 cannot be verified. Germline V gene data show CDR1 as SEHNR and CDR2 as FQNEAQ (reference sequence). This CDR3 is built from 15 residues. This CDR3 is CASSAGQGGTDTQYF.

The J gene is TRBJ1-5, the V gene TRBV20-1; absent DNA, TCRdb's TRBD1 call cannot be checked. The CDR3 covers 15 residues. Germline V gene lookup returns CDR1 DFQATT and CDR2 SNEGSKA (reference sequence). CDR3 amino acids: CSARSGGFGNQPQHF.

The chain joins TRBV7-8 to TRBJ2-1. Germline loops: CDR1 SGHVS, CDR2 FQNEAQ. The CDR3 covers 12 residues. The CDR3 spells CASSFQDNEQFF.